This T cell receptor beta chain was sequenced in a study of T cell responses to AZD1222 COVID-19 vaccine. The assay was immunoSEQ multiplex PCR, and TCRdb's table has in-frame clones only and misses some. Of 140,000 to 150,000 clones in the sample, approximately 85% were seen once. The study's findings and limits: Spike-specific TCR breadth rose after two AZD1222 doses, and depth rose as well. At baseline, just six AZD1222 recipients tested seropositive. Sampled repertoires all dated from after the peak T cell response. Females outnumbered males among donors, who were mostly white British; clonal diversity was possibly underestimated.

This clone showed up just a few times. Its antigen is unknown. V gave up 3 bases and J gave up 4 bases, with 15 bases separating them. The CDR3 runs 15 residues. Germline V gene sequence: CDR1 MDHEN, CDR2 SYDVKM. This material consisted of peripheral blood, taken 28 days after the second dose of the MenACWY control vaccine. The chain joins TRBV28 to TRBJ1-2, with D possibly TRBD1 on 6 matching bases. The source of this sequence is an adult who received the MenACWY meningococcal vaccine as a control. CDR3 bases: TGTGCCAGCAGTTTGAAGGGCAGGGGCACCTATGGCTACACCTTC. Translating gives CASSLKGRGTYGYTF.